These T cell receptor beta chains were read from a single sample in a study of T cells after yellow fever vaccination. TCRdb used MiXCR to reprocess the 5' RACE reads, holding one entry per CDR3 protein. The sample yields 450,000 to 550,000 distinct CDR3 sequences, about a fifth seen once. Sequencing was performed on PBMCs, taken less than 25 days after the first yellow fever vaccination. Source of these receptors: a man between 18 and 35 years old who received the YFV17D yellow fever vaccine. CDR3s include the opening cysteine and the closing phenylalanine or tryptophan. The D gene is left open where the match is weak. Clone size is stated in some rows and not others, as once, few, many or a class when expanded.

NA	TRBV6-2/TRBV6-3	TRBJ1-2	NA	TGTGCCAGCGGGGGATCGGACGCGGGTGGCTACACCTTC	CASGGSDAGGYTF
TRBD1	TRBV9	TRBJ1-3	few	TGTGCCAGCAGCGTAGCGGACAGGGCTGGAAACACCATATATTTT	CASSVADRAGNTIYF
TRBD1	TRBV12-3/TRBV12-4	TRBJ2-3	NA	TGTGCCAGCAGCCTGGGGGGACAGGTATCAGATACGCAGTATTTT	CASSLGGQVSDTQYF
NA	TRBV6-2/TRBV6-3	TRBJ1-6	NA	TGTGCCAGCAGTTTACCGCCGTGGAGATATAATTCACCCCTCCACTTT	CASSLPPWRYNSPLHF
NA	TRBV12-3/TRBV12-4	TRBJ2-7	few	TGTGCCAGCAGTTGGGGGACCTACTCCTACGAGCAGTACTTC	CASSWGTYSYEQYF
NA	TRBV5-6	TRBJ1-1	many	TGTGCCAGCAGCTTGGCCAGAAACACTGAAGCTTTCTTT	CASSLARNTEAFF
NA	TRBV6-2/TRBV6-3	TRBJ1-1	NA	TGTGCCAGCAACCCCCCCCACAGGGCCAACACTGAAGCTTTCTTT	CASNPPHRANTEAFF
NA	TRBV20-1	TRBJ2-6	few	TGCAGTGCTAGAGGGGGCGTCTCTGGGGCCAACGTCCTGACTTTC	CSARGGVSGANVLTF
NA	TRBV7-2	TRBJ2-1	few	TGTGCCAGCAGCTTAGGGGGGACGCTAAAAGACAATGAGCAGTTCTTC	CASSLGGTLKDNEQFF
TRBD1	TRBV12-3/TRBV12-4	TRBJ1-2	NA	TGTGCCAGCACATCAGGGGGCTCTAACTATGGCTACACCTTC	CASTSGGSNYGYTF
TRBD1	TRBV5-1	TRBJ1-1	few	TGCGCCAGCAGCTTACAGGGGCAATACACTGAAGCTTTCTTT	CASSLQGQYTEAFF
NA	TRBV7-6	TRBJ2-1	NA	TGTGCCAGCAGCAGGGATGGATCTCCAGTAGGCGATGAGCAGTTCTTC	CASSRDGSPVGDEQFF
TRBD1	TRBV9	TRBJ2-6	NA	TGTGCCAGCAGCCCGACCCAGACAGGGGCTGGGGCCAACGTCCTGACTTTC	CASSPTQTGAGANVLTF
NA	TRBV7-2	TRBJ2-7	NA	TGTGCCAGCAGCTTAATCCAGGACAGTCCCTACGAGCAGTACTTC	CASSLIQDSPYEQYF
TRBD1	TRBV4-1	TRBJ1-2	few	TGCGCCAGCAGCCAACCTCGGGACAGGCGCGACTATGGCTACACCTTC	CASSQPRDRRDYGYTF
NA	TRBV5-1	TRBJ2-1	NA	TGCGCCAGCAGTAGGTCGGAGGGTAATACTGAGCAGTTCTTC	CASSRSEGNTEQFF
NA	TRBV5-4	TRBJ2-3	once	TGTGCCAGCAGCTTCGACGCTAGGGGGGATACGCAGTATTTT	CASSFDARGDTQYF
TRBD1	TRBV5-6	TRBJ1-6	NA	TGTGCCAGCAGCTCGGTTCCGGGACAGGGGGGATCACCCCTCCACTTT	CASSSVPGQGGSPLHF
NA	TRBV6-5	TRBJ1-3	few	TGTGCCAGCAGTTACTCGGGACTGCGCTCTGGAAACACCATATATTTT	CASSYSGLRSGNTIYF
NA	TRBV20-1	TRBJ1-4	NA	TGCAGCGTCCGAGGAGCAACTAATGAAAAACTGTTTTTT	CSVRGATNEKLFF
TRBD1	TRBV28	TRBJ1-2	few	TGTGCCAGCAGTTTAAGAAACAGGGGAAACTATGGCTACACCTTC	CASSLRNRGNYGYTF
NA	TRBV7-9	TRBJ1-1	few	TGTGCCAGCAGCAATACTAAGACAGGGAACACTGAAGCTTTCTTT	CASSNTKTGNTEAFF